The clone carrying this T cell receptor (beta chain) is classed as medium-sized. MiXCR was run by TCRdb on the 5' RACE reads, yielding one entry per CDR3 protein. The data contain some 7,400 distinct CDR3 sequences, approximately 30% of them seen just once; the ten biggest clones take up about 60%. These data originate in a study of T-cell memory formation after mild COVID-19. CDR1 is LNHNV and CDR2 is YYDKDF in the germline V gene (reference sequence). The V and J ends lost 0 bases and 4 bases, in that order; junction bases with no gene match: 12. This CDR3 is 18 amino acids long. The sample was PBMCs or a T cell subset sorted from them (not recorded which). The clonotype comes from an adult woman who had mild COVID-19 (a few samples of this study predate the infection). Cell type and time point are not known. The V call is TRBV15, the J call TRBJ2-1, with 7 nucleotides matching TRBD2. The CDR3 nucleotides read TGTGCCACCAGCAGAGAAGTAGGTGGGCTAGCGGCTTACAATGAGCAGTTCTTC. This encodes CATSREVGGLAAYNEQFF.